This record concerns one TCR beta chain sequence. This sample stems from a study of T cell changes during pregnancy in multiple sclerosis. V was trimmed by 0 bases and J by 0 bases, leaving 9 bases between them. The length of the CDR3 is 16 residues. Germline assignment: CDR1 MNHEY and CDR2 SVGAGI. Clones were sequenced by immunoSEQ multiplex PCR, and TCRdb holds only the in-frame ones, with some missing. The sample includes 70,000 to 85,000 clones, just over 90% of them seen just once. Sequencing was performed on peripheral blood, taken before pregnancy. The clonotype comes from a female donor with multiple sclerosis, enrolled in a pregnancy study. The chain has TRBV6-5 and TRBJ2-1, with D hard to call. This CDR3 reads CASSYSLRSSYNEQFF. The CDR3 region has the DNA TGTGCCAGCAGTTACTCGCTACGGAGCTCCTACAATGAGCAGTTCTTC.